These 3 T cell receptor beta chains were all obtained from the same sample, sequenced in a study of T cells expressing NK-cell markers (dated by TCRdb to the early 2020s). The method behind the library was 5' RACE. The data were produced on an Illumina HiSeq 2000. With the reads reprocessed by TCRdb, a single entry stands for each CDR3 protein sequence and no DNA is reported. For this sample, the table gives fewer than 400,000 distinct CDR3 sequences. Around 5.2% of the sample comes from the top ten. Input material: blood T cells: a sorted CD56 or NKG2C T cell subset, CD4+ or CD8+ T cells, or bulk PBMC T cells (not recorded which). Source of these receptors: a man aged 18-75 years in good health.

This CDR3 reads CASSRTDTSYEQYF. This chain joins TRBV27 and TRBJ2-7; as DNA is missing, the TRBD1 call by TCRdb cannot be tested. This CDR3 spans 14 amino acids. Germline V gives CDR1 MNHEY, CDR2 SMNVEV (reference sequence).

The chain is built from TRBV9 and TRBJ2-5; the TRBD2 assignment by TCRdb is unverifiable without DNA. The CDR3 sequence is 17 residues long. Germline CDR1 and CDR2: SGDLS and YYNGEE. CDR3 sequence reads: CASSVAVSGGAGGTQYF.

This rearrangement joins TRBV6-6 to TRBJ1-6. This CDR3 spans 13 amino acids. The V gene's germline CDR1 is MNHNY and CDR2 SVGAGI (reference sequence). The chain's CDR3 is CASSSTTNSPLHF.